The 7 T cell receptor beta chains reported below all come from one sample, sequenced in a study of control samples from healthy donors and cancer patients. The repertoire was sequenced with immunoSEQ multiplex PCR; TCRdb's copy has only in-frame clones and lacks some. Altogether around 150,000 clones are present, around 94% being singletons, with the ten largest covering 11% to 15%. Source material: PBMCs. These receptors all stem from a man in his sixties with colorectal cancer.

The genes are TRBV6-5 and TRBJ2-7; TRBD2 is a possible D gene (6 bases). V was pared by 6 bases and J by 5 bases, with 20 bases between. CDR1 is MNHEY and CDR2 is SVGAGI in the germline V gene. This CDR3 is 15 amino acids long. CDR3 bases: TGTGCCAGCAGCCCCGGACTAAACGGATTTCACGAGCAGTACTTC. Translated, it gives CASSPGLNGFHEQYF.

Concerning this clone: The sample holds other DNA sequences that translate to the same CDR3. The genes are TRBV19 and TRBJ1-5; 9 positions agree with TRBD1. This CDR3 has 16 amino acids. From germline, CDR1 is LNHDA and CDR2 SQIVND (reference sequence). V was pared by 5 bases and J by 4 bases, with 9 bases of the junction left unmatched. The CDR3 spells CASSPQGQGSNQPQHF. The CDR3 coding sequence is TGTGCCAGTAGTCCTCAGGGACAGGGCTCTAATCAGCCCCAGCATTTT.

V gene TRBV19 combines with J gene TRBJ1-2; D ambiguous. Looked up from germline, CDR1 is LNHDA and CDR2 is SQIVND (reference sequence). This CDR3 has 14 amino acids. V dropped 3 bases and J dropped 0 bases, with 8 bases sitting between them. The CDR3 region is CASSMAAANYGYTF. CDR3 sequence (DNA): TGTGCCAGTAGTATGGCGGCGGCTAACTATGGCTACACCTTC.

This chain uses TRBV2 with TRBJ2-1; possibly TRBD2 for D (6 bases). Trimming took 6 bases from V and 9 from J, leaving 9 bases between them. The CDR3 is made up of 11 amino acids. Germline V CDR1 and CDR2: SNHLY, FYNNEI. The CDR3 protein is CASSLAREQFF. The CDR3 coding sequence is TGTGCCAGCAGCCTAGCGCGTGAGCAGTTCTTC.

This chain uses TRBV20-1 with TRBJ1-2; perhaps TRBD1 as D (5 bases). The CDR3 is made up of 11 amino acids. CDR1 is DFQATT and CDR2 is SNEGSKA in the germline V gene (reference sequence). V lost 7 bases, J lost 4 bases, and 10 bases lay in between. The chain's CDR3 is CSVRGSYGYTF. The CDR3 region has the DNA TGCAGTGTCCGGGGGAGCTATGGCTACACCTTC.

This sequence joins TRBV23-1 and TRBJ2-3; TRBD2 is a possible D gene (5 bases). TRBV23-1 is an ORF, with its function uncertain. This CDR3 is built from 11 residues. CDR3 coding DNA: TGCGCTGGCCACGGGGTGGATACGCAGTATTTT. Translation gives CAGHGVDTQYF.

This rearrangement joins TRBV30 to TRBJ2-3, with 7 bases lining up with TRBD2. The CDR3 has 14 amino acids. Trimming removed 2 bases from V and 0 bases from J; junction bases left unmatched: 2. In germline, CDR1 is GTSNPN, CDR2 SVGIG (reference sequence). The CDR3 nucleotides are TGTGCCTGGAGTAGCGGGACTAGCACAGATACGCAGTATTTT. Protein sequence: CAWSSGTSTDTQYF. Together with reference TRBV30 and TRBJ2-3, the CDR3 gives the full variable domain: SQTIHQWPATLVQPVGSPLSLECTVEGTSNPNLYWYRQAAGRGLQLLFYSVGIGQISSEVPQNLSASRPQDRQFILSSKKLLLSDSGFYLCAWSSGTSTDTQYFGPGTRLTVL.